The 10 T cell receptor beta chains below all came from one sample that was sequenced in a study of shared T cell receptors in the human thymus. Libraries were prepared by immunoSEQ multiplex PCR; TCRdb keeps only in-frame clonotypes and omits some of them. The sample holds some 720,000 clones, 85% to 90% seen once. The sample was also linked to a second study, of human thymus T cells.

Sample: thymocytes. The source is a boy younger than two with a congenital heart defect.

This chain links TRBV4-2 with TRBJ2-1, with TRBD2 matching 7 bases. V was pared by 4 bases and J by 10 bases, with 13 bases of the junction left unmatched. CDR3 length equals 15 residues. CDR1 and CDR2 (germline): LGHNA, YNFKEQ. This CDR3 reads CASSPGRGLTYEQFF. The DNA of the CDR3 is TGTGCCAGCAGCCCGGGGAGGGGCCTTACCTACGAGCAGTTCTTC.

The CDR3 loop reads CASSLFTTTREQYF. CDR3 DNA sequence: TGTGCCAGCAGCCTGTTTACTACAACTAGGGAGCAGTACTTC. The chain is built from TRBV14 and TRBJ2-7; D is possibly TRBD2 (5 bases). The CDR3 runs to 14 residues. Looked up from germline, CDR1 is SGHDN and CDR2 is FVKESK. V lost 4 bases and J lost 7, with 17 bases in between.

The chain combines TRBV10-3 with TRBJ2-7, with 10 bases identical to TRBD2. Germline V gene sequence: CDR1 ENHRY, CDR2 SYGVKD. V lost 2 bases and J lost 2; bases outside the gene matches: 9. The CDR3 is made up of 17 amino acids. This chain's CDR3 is CAISEGRVSGRAYEQYF. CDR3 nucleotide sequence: TGTGCCATCAGTGAGGGGCGTGTAAGCGGGAGGGCCTACGAGCAGTACTTC.

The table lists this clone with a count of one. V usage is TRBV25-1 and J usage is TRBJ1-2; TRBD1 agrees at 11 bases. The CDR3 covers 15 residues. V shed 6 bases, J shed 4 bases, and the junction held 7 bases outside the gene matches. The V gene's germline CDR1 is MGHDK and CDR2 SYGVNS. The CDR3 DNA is TGTGCCAGCAGCGACCCCGGGACAGGGGGCTATGGCTACACCTTC. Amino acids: CASSDPGTGGYGYTF.

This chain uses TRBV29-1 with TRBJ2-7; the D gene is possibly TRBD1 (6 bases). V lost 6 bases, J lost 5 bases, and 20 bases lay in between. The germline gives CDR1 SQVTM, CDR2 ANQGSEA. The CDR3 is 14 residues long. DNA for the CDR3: TGCAGCGTAACTACAGGGAAACATGGTAACGAGCAGTACTTC. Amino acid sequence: CSVTTGKHGNEQYF.

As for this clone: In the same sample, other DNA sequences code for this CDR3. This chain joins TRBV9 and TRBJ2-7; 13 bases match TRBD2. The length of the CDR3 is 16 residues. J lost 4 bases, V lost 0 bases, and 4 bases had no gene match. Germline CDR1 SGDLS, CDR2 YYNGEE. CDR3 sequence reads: CASSVGGLAGPYEQYF. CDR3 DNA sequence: TGTGCCAGCAGCGTAGGGGGACTAGCGGGGCCTTACGAGCAGTACTTC.

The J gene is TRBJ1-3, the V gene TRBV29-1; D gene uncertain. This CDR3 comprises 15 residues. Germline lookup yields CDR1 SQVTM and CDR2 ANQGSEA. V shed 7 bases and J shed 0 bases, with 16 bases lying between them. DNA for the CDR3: TGCAGCGCCTCGGGTCCGGGATCCTCTGGAAACACCATATATTTT. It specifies CSASGPGSSGNTIYF.

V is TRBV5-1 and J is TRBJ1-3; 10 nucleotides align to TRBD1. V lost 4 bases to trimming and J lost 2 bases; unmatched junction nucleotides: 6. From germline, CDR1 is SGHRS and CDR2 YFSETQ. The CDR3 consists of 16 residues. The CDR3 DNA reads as TGCGCCAGCAGCGGGACAGGGGACAAAACTGGAAACACCATATATTTT. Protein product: CASSGTGDKTGNTIYF.

CDR3: CASSHRGKRGLAGGNEQFF. CDR3 coding DNA: TGCGCCAGCAGCCACCGAGGGAAGCGGGGACTAGCGGGAGGGAATGAGCAGTTCTTC. The V gene is TRBV4-1, the J gene TRBJ2-1; TRBD2 agrees at 16 bases. With V trimmed by 3 bases and J by 7 bases, 12 bases remained unmatched. Germline V gives CDR1 MGHRA, CDR2 YSYEKL. The CDR3 covers 19 residues.

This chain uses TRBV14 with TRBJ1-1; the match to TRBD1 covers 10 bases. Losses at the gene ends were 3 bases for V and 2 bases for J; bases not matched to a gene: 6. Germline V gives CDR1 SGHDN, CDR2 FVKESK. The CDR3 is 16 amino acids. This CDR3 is CASSHFGTGANTEAFF. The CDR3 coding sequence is TGTGCCAGCAGCCACTTTGGGACAGGGGCCAACACTGAAGCTTTCTTT. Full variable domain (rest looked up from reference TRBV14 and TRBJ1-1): EAGVTQFPSHSVIEKGQTVTLRCDPISGHDNLYWYRRVMGKEIKFLLHFVKESKQDESGMPNNRFLAERTGGTYSTLKVQPAELEDSGVYFCASSHFGTGANTEAFFGQGTRLTVV.